This T cell receptor beta chain was identified in a study of blood T cell repertoires in COVID-19. Study details: Acute and convalescent COVID-19 specimens originated in the United States, Italy and Spain. The cDNA or gDNA used as material had been derived from T cells, B-cell-depleted T cells, or PBMCs.

Seattle patient enrollment occurred during active infection, with longitudinal follow-up thereafter. Per the study methods: How many nucleated cells were present was estimated from reference gene primer amplification. TCRdb keeps only in-frame clones here, not all; method: immunoSEQ multiplex PCR. V, J and clone size derive from that table, while D and trimming were established from the DNA sequence. Of 250,000 to 300,000 clones listed, roughly nine tenths are singletons. The CDR3 loop spans 11 amino acids. Looked up from germline, CDR1 is MDHEN and CDR2 is SYDVKM. V gave up 8 bases and J gave up 7 bases, with 11 bases separating them.

Sequenced input: peripheral blood. The clonotype was recovered from a woman aged 25 to 39 with COVID-19, enrolled during active disease. V gene TRBV28 combines with J gene TRBJ1-2; D remains unclear. CDR3 amino acids: CASSVTSGYTF. CDR3 DNA sequence: TGTGCCAGCTCGGTCACGTCTGGCTACACCTTC.